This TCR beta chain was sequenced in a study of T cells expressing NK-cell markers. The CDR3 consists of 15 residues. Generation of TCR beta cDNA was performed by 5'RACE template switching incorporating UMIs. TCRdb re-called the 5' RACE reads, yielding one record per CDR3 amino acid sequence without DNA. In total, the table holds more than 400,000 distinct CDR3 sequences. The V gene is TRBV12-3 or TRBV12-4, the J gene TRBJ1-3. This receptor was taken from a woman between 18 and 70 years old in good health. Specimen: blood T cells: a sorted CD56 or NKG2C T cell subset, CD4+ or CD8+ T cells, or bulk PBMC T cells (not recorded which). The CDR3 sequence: CASSESPLSGNTIYF.